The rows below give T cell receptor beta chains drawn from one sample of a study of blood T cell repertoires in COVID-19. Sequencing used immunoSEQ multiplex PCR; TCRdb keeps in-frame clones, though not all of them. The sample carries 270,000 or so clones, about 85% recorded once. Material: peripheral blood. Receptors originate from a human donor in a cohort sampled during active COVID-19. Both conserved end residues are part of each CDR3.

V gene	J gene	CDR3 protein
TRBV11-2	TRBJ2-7	CASSPAGLAGVYEQYF
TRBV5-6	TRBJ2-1	CASSWDRDNEQFF
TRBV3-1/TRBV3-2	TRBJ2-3	CASSRRTSGDSTDTQYF
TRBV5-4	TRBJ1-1	CASSLPGMNTEAFF
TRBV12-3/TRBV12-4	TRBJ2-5	CASRPDTGETQYF
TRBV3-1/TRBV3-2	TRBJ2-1	CASSQVAGLTYNEQFF
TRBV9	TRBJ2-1	CASSISGRSDEQFF
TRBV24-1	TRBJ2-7	CATSDRRLAGARTPFYEQYF
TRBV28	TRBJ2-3	CASSSLAEPTDTQYF
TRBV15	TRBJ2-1	CATSRESIEAKSSYNEQFF
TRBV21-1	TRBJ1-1	CASSSPNRVNTEAFF
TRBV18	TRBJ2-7	CASSRENEQYF
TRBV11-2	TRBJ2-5	CASSYGLAATFVYF
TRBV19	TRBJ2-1	CASSWTSGLDSYNEQFF
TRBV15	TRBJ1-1	CATSRDQTEAFF
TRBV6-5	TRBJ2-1	CASGSGRYNEQFF
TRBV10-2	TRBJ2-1	CASNPAGAFYNEQFF
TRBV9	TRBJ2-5	CASSVDGRETQYF
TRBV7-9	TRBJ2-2	CASSLLLGSLSENTGELFF
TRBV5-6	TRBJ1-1	CASSRGQVITEAFF
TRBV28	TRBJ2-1	CASSSTGSGEGQFF
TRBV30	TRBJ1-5	CAWSVIDNNQPQHF
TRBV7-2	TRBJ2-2	CASSPDRFRGGELFF
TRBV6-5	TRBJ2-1	CASSKREYNEQFF
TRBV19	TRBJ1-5	CASSSTGANQPQHF
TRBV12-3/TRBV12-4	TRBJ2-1	CASSLISGRVQFF
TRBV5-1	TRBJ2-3	CASSLARLGADTQYF
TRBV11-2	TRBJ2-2	CASSSSPSNTGELFF